This is a list of T cell receptor beta chains from one sample in a study of beta chain features in type 1 diabetes. Sequencing used immunoSEQ multiplex PCR; TCRdb keeps in-frame clones, though not all of them. The table records approximately 300,000 clones, approximately 11% of them present only once. Specimen: naive CD4+ T cells from blood. These TCRs come from a woman aged 30 to 39 in good health. Each CDR3 is given with its conserved first and last residue. Each record gives: V gene, J gene, D gene, clone size, CDR3 DNA, CDR3 protein. A D gene is named only where the DNA matches it firmly. Size tells how often a clone was seen (once, few, many) or the class of an expanded clone, and some rows leave it out.

>TRBV28|TRBJ2-2|NA|NA
TGTGCCAGCAGGACCGACGGGGTCGGCACCGGGGAGCTGTTTTTT
CASRTDGVGTGELFF
>TRBV7-2|TRBJ2-1|NA|NA
TGTGCCAGCAGCTTAGACATCGTTCTGGAGCAGTTCTTC
CASSLDIVLEQFF
>TRBV18|TRBJ2-2|TRBD1|few
TGTGCCAGCTCATCACAGACAGGGTCCGCCGGGGAGCTGTTTTTT
CASSSQTGSAGELFF
>TRBV27|TRBJ1-1|NA|few
TGTGCCACCCATCGATGGGGCGCGAACACTGAAGCTTTCTTT
CATHRWGANTEAFF
>TRBV5-4|TRBJ2-5|NA|NA
TGTGCCAGCAGCCCAGGAGAGACCCAGTACTTC
CASSPGETQYF
>TRBV27|TRBJ2-1|TRBD2|few
TGTGCCAGCAGTTTATCTCGGCTAGCGGGAGTATTTAATGAGCAGTTCTTC
CASSLSRLAGVFNEQFF
>TRBV7-9|TRBJ1-5|TRBD1|NA
TGTGCCAGCAGCCGCCAGACAGGGACTAGCAATCAGCCCCAGCATTTT
CASSRQTGTSNQPQHF
>TRBV27|TRBJ2-1|NA|few
TGTGCCAGCAGTTCCCCAGGGTACAATGAGCAGTTCTTC
CASSSPGYNEQFF
>TRBV30|TRBJ1-5|TRBD1|NA
TGTGCCTGGAGCAGCGGGACAGGGGTGGGTCAGCCCCAGCATTTT
CAWSSGTGVGQPQHF
>TRBV20-1|TRBJ2-7|NA|few
TGCAGTGTCTACGACAACTACGAGCAGTACTTC
CSVYDNYEQYF
>TRBV5-4|TRBJ2-1|TRBD1|NA
TGTGCCAGCAGCGGGCCCTCTGGACAGGGTAGAAATGAGCAGTTCTTC
CASSGPSGQGRNEQFF
>TRBV7-8|TRBJ2-3|TRBD2|NA
TGTGCCAGCAGCTTAGATCCGGGACTAGCGGTTAGCACAGATACGCAGTATTTT
CASSLDPGLAVSTDTQYF
>TRBV6-5|TRBJ2-7|NA|NA
TGTGCCAGCAGAACGCTCCAGTCCTACGAGCAGTACTTC
CASRTLQSYEQYF
>TRBV2|TRBJ2-7|TRBD1|NA
TGTGCCAGCAGTGAAGGAGGACAGGGGCTGGGCGAGCAGTACTTC
CASSEGGQGLGEQYF
>TRBV6-6|TRBJ2-3|NA|few
TGTGCCAGCAGTTCTTACACAGATACGCAGTATTTT
CASSSYTDTQYF
>TRBV19|TRBJ2-1|TRBD2|NA
TGTGCCAGTACGCTAGCGGGAGGTAGCAATGAGCAGTTCTTC
CASTLAGGSNEQFF
>TRBV2|TRBJ1-5|TRBD1|once
TGTGCCAGCGCCCAGGGGGAAGGACAGCCCCAGCATTTT
CASAQGEGQPQHF
>TRBV5-1|TRBJ2-3|TRBD2|few
TGCGCCAGCAGCCCTAGCGGGCTTACAGATACGCAGTATTTT
CASSPSGLTDTQYF
>TRBV9|TRBJ2-7|NA|NA
TGTGCCAGCAGCGTAATACCGGGGGAAGGCGAGCAGTACTTC
CASSVIPGEGEQYF
>TRBV7-2|TRBJ2-7|TRBD2|NA
TGTGCCAGCAGCTTAGCCGGCGGGAGTGGGTACGAGCAGTACTTC
CASSLAGGSGYEQYF
>TRBV25-1|TRBJ2-5|TRBD1|few
TGTGCCAGCAGAGGGACAGGGGGCCCCGGGACCCAGTACTTC
CASRGTGGPGTQYF
>TRBV7-9|TRBJ2-7|NA|NA
TGTGCCAGCAGCTTAGTAGATCAGCAGTACTTC
CASSLVDQQYF
>TRBV5-1|TRBJ2-7|NA|NA
TGCGCCAGCAGCTTGGTTGCAGGGAATACAGACGAGCAGTACTTC
CASSLVAGNTDEQYF
>TRBV18|TRBJ1-4|TRBD1|few
TGTGCCAGCTCATCGGGACAGGTGACAGCTAATGAAAAACTGTTTTTT
CASSSGQVTANEKLFF
>TRBV19|TRBJ2-7|NA|NA
TGTGCCAGTAGTCCCCGGACAGACTCCTACGAGCAGTACTTC
CASSPRTDSYEQYF
>TRBV28|TRBJ2-1|NA|few
TGTGCCAGCAGTAACGTAAGCCTCCGGAGTCTCAATGAGCAGTTCTTC
CASSNVSLRSLNEQFF
>TRBV5-1|TRBJ2-3|NA|few
TGCGCCAGCAGCTTGGGACTTTCCACAGATACGCAGTATTTT
CASSLGLSTDTQYF
>TRBV30|TRBJ2-1|TRBD2|few
TGTGCCTGGAGGGGCCCCTACCCGGGAGGGGCCTACAATGAGCAGTTCTTC
CAWRGPYPGGAYNEQFF
>TRBV7-9|TRBJ2-2|TRBD2|few
TGTGCCAGCAGCGAAGTAGCGGGAGGGCGTTCCGGGGAGCTGTTTTTT
CASSEVAGGRSGELFF
>TRBV9|TRBJ2-1|TRBD2|NA
TGTGCCAGCAGCGGGGGACTAGCGGAAATTAACAATGAGCAGTTCTTC
CASSGGLAEINNEQFF
>TRBV29-1|TRBJ2-5|TRBD1|few
TGCAGCGTTAAACCAGGGGGTCAGGAGACCCAGTACTTC
CSVKPGGQETQYF